These 15 T cell receptor beta chains were sequenced from one sample in a study of neurological immune-mediated disorders. TCRdb redid the calling of the 5' RACE reads with MiXCR, one entry per CDR3 protein. Of about 24,000 distinct CDR3 sequences in the sample, roughly 13% were seen once. Time point described: technical triplicate 1. Sample: CD4+ T cells from blood. These receptors were taken from a female donor with HTLV-1-associated myelopathy (HAM/TSP).

The chain combines TRBV7-2 with TRBJ1-4; TRBD1 aligns across 9 bases. Losses at the gene ends were 6 bases for V and 7 bases for J; bases not matched to a gene: 6. This CDR3 has 14 amino acids. Germline assignment: CDR1 SGHTA and CDR2 FQGNSA. The CDR3 protein is CASRPDRGGEKLFF. In DNA form, the CDR3 reads TGTGCCAGCAGACCCGACAGGGGGGGTGAAAAACTGTTTTTT. Full variable domain (remainder filled in from reference TRBV7-2 and TRBJ1-4): GAGVSQSPSNKVTEKGKDVELRCDPISGHTALYWYRQSLGQGLEFLIYFQGNSAPDKSGLPSDRFSAERTGGSVSTLTIQRTQQEDSAVYLCASRPDRGGEKLFFGSGTQLSVL.

This clonotype was seen at least ten times. V and J are TRBV7-2 and TRBJ2-1, with TRBD1 matching 10 bases. CDR1 and CDR2 from the germline V gene are SGHTA and FQGNSA. After removal of 5 bases from V and 1 base from J, the junction contained 5 bases not matched to a gene. The CDR3 is made up of 16 amino acids. In nucleotides, the CDR3 is TGTGCCAGCAGCAAACTGGGACAGGGGTCCTACAATGAGCAGTTCTTC. Its protein is CASSKLGQGSYNEQFF.

This clonotype has at least ten counts. DNA for the CDR3: TGCAGTGCTCGGGGACGGGGGGGCTCCTACAATGAGCAGTTCTTC. Its translation is CSARGRGGSYNEQFF. The genes are TRBV20-1 and TRBJ2-1, with 8 nucleotides matching TRBD2. Germline trimming cut 5 bases from V and 0 bases from J; bases unmatched to any gene: 6. Germline loops: CDR1 DFQATT, CDR2 SNEGSKA (reference sequence). The CDR3 totals 15 residues.

This clonotype has at least ten counts. The chain couples TRBV20-1 to TRBJ1-4; 9 bases are a match to TRBD1. Germline CDR1 is DFQATT and CDR2 is SNEGSKA (reference sequence). The length of the CDR3 is 18 residues. V lost 2 bases to trimming and J lost 8 bases; unmatched junction nucleotides: 18. CDR3 DNA: TGCAGTGCTAGATCCCTCGGGACAGGGTCTAGGCGTAGGGAAAAACTGTTTTTT. It yields the protein CSARSLGTGSRRREKLFF.

There are many counts of this clonotype. V is TRBV15 and J is TRBJ2-2; D uncertain. The CDR3 consists of 13 residues. V was trimmed by 4 bases and J by 5 bases, leaving 8 bases between them. Germline V gives CDR1 LNHNV, CDR2 YYDKDF (reference sequence). This chain's CDR3 is CATSTRITGELFF. The DNA of the CDR3 is TGTGCCACCAGCACGAGAATAACCGGGGAGCTGTTTTTT.

Ten or more counts support this clonotype. The V call is TRBV18, the J call TRBJ2-7; 10 nucleotides match TRBD2. This CDR3 region has 15 residues. V dropped 3 bases and J dropped 7; count of bases not matched to a gene: 9. From germline, CDR1 is KGHSH and CDR2 LQKENI. The CDR3 coding sequence is TGTGCCAGCTCACCCCTTCTAGCGGGAGCAAGTGAGCAGTACTTC. Translation: CASSPLLAGASEQYF.

This clonotype was counted many times. The chain combines TRBV18 with TRBJ1-3; D call uncertain. CDR3 length: 13 amino acids. V lost 3 bases, J lost 4 bases, and 7 bases lay in between. Germline assignment: CDR1 KGHSH and CDR2 LQKENI. CDR3: CASSPGQGNTIYF. CDR3 DNA: TGTGCCAGCTCACCGGGCCAAGGAAACACCATATATTTT.

This clonotype showed up just a few times. CDR3 sequence (DNA): TGCAGTGCTGAACTACTAGTTGAGACCCAGTACTTC. Translated: CSAELLVETQYF. V and J are TRBV20-1 and TRBJ2-5; TRBD2 is a possible D gene (5 bases). The V gene's germline CDR1 is DFQATT and CDR2 SNEGSKA (reference sequence). The length of the CDR3 is 12 residues. The V and J ends lost 5 bases and 5 bases respectively, with 12 bases between them.

This clonotype appeared many times. The chain joins TRBV3-1 to TRBJ1-2, with TRBD1 identical over 7 bases. From germline, CDR1 is LGHDT and CDR2 YNNKEL (reference sequence). With 0 bases clipped from V and 7 bases from J, the junction kept 5 bases outside the gene matches. The CDR3 covers 14 residues. Written as DNA, the CDR3 is TGTGCCAGCAGCCAAGATGGAGGGGGCCGTGGCTACACCTTC. This encodes CASSQDGGGRGYTF.

To note about this clonotype: The junction departs from germline at one end; a sequencing error may be responsible. V is TRBV28 and J is TRBJ1-6; 7 bases are shared with TRBD1. Germline V gene sequence: CDR1 MDHEN, CDR2 SYDVKM. CDR3 length equals 15 residues. In DNA form, the CDR3 reads TGTGCCATCAGTCACCTAGACAGGGATAATTCACCCCTCCACTTT. This sequence encodes CAISHLDRDNSPLHF.

This clonotype was counted ten times or more. The CDR3 nucleotides are TGTGCCAGCTCACCACGTCAGGGGGCAGATACGCAGTATTTT. This codes for CASSPRQGADTQYF. This chain uses TRBV18 with TRBJ2-3, with TRBD1 matching over 7 bases. This CDR3 is 14 amino acids long. The germline V gene encodes CDR1 KGHSH and CDR2 LQKENI. J was trimmed by 4 bases and V by 1 base; bases with no gene match: 2.

This clonotype was counted many times. This rearrangement joins TRBV9 to TRBJ2-1, with D maybe TRBD2 (6 bases). The V gene lost 4 bases and the J gene lost 3 bases, with 23 bases spanning the gap. The V gene's germline CDR1 is SGDLS and CDR2 YYNGEE. The length of the CDR3 is 18 residues. The CDR3 is CASSSRGRDSESYNEQFF. CDR3 sequence (DNA): TGTGCCAGCAGCTCTAGGGGTCGGGACTCCGAAAGCTACAATGAGCAGTTCTTC.

This clonotype was recorded many times. The gene calls are TRBV20-1 and TRBJ2-1; no definite D call. CDR3 length: 11 residues. The V gene's germline CDR1 is DFQATT and CDR2 SNEGSKA (reference sequence). V lost 1 base and J lost 8, with 6 bases in between. The CDR3 here is CSARGGYEQFF. The CDR3, as DNA: TGCAGTGCTAGAGGGGGATATGAGCAGTTCTTC.

This clonotype was counted many times. The chain is built from TRBV9 and TRBJ1-1, with TRBD1 matching over 9 bases. The CDR3 length is 12 residues. Germline CDR1 and CDR2: SGDLS and YYNGEE. The J segment lost 13 bases and the V segment lost 0 bases, leaving 4 bases of the junction unmatched. The CDR3 protein is CASSVGTGEVFF. CDR3 in DNA: TGTGCCAGCAGCGTAGGGACAGGGGAGGTTTTCTTT.

This clonotype was recorded at least ten times. The V gene is TRBV6-6, the J gene TRBJ1-6; possibly TRBD1 for D (5 bases). The CDR3 totals 18 residues. V was pared by 2 bases and J by 10 bases, with 24 bases between. CDR1 and CDR2 (germline): MNHNY, SVGAGI (reference sequence). The DNA of the CDR3 is TGTGCCAGCAGTTACCCACGAGGTGGGGCCAGTTTGGAATCACCCCTCCACTTT. Residues: CASSYPRGGASLESPLHF.